The 3 T cell receptor beta chains listed next were all sequenced from one sample in a study of a mutant IDH1 vaccine in newly diagnosed glioma. Their specific antigens are unknown. The method was immunoSEQ multiplex PCR; TCRdb's version includes in-frame clones alone and lacks a portion of them. This sample carries around 94,000 clones, 89% of them seen once, and the ten largest clones take roughly 0.78%. Noted time point: week 47, end of study. Every vaccine dose comprised 300 ug of mutant IDH1 20-mer peptide plus topical imiquimod. This material consisted of PBMCs, taken from a glioma patient whose treatment included an IDH1 peptide vaccine. These TCRs come from a woman aged 45-60 years with glioma.

This sequence joins TRBV6-1 and TRBJ2-2; the D is unclear. The CDR3 runs 13 residues. With 6 bases removed from V and 5 bases from J, the gap between germline ends came to 10 bases. Germline V gene sequence: CDR1 MNHNS, CDR2 SASEGT. CDR3 sequence (DNA): TGTGCCAGCAGCCCTAGACCTACCGGGGAGCTGTTTTTT. Its protein is CASSPRPTGELFF.

This chain connects TRBV9 to TRBJ1-1, with 10 bases aligning to TRBD1. This CDR3 is 16 amino acids long. Germline V gene data show CDR1 as SGDLS and CDR2 as YYNGEE. V dropped 0 bases and J dropped 3; count of bases not matched to a gene: 5. As DNA, the CDR3 is TGTGCCAGCAGCGTAGCGACAGGGGGCATCTACACTGAAGCTTTCTTT. Amino acids: CASSVATGGIYTEAFF.

V is TRBV29-1 and J is TRBJ1-4; D remains ambiguous. The CDR3 is 14 amino acids. V lost 7 bases and J 0 bases, leaving 12 bases between the germline ends. Germline lookup yields CDR1 SQVTM and CDR2 ANQGSEA. In DNA, the CDR3 is TGCAGCGGGAAGGGAGGGTCAACTAATGAAAAACTGTTTTTT. Its translation is CSGKGGSTNEKLFF. The entire variable domain, with the rest obtained from reference TRBV29-1 and TRBJ1-4, is as follows: SAVISQKPSRDICQRGTSLTIQCQVDSQVTMMFWYRQQPGQSLTLIATANQGSEATYESGFVIDKFPISRPNLTFSTLTVSNMSPEDSSIYLCSGKGGSTNEKLFFGSGTQLSVL.